These T cell receptor beta chains were read from a single sample in a study of T-cell memory formation after mild COVID-19. In TCRdb, the 5' RACE reads were re-called with MiXCR into one record per CDR3 protein. Counted here are about 430,000 distinct CDR3 sequences, roughly 18% occurring once; the ten biggest clones make up approximately 21%. Specimen: PBMCs or a T cell subset sorted from them (not recorded which). The receptors here all came from a man younger than 35 who had mild COVID-19 (a few samples of this study predate the infection). Cell type and time point are not known. Each CDR3 is given with its conserved first and last residue. The order of the fields is J gene, V gene, clone size, CDR3 length, D gene, CDR3 DNA, CDR3 protein. D genes are given only for firm matches. Rows give clone size only sometimes, using once, few, many, or a class for an expanded clone.

J gene: TRBJ1-1
V gene: TRBV6-5
clone size: -
CDR3 length: 14
D gene: -
CDR3 DNA: TGTGCCAGCAGCCGCATTGAGGGTGGCACTGAAGCTTTCTTT
CDR3 protein: CASSRIEGGTEAFF

J gene: TRBJ2-5
V gene: TRBV7-3
clone size: -
CDR3 length: 14
D gene: -
CDR3 DNA: TGTGCCAGCAGCTTAACAGGAGGGTACGAGACCCAGTACTTC
CDR3 protein: CASSLTGGYETQYF

J gene: TRBJ1-5
V gene: TRBV4-1
clone size: -
CDR3 length: 14
D gene: -
CDR3 DNA: TGCGCCAGCAGCCTCCCGGGCCAGAACCAGCCCCAGCATTTT
CDR3 protein: CASSLPGQNQPQHF

J gene: TRBJ2-5
V gene: TRBV20-1
clone size: -
CDR3 length: 15
D gene: TRBD1
CDR3 DNA: TGCAGTCCCGTCATGGTGGGGACAGTTCAAGAGACCCAGTACTTC
CDR3 protein: CSPVMVGTVQETQYF

J gene: TRBJ1-1
V gene: TRBV7-6
clone size: -
CDR3 length: 17
D gene: TRBD1
CDR3 DNA: TGTGCCAGCAGCTTAAGTCCGACTCGGCAGGGGGAAACTGAAGCTTTCTTT
CDR3 protein: CASSLSPTRQGETEAFF

J gene: TRBJ2-1
V gene: TRBV5-1
clone size: -
CDR3 length: 16
D gene: TRBD1
CDR3 DNA: TGCGCCAGCAGCTTGGGGGACAGGGGGCTAGACAATGAGCAGTTCTTC
CDR3 protein: CASSLGDRGLDNEQFF

J gene: TRBJ2-5
V gene: TRBV10-2
clone size: -
CDR3 length: 13
D gene: -
CDR3 DNA: TGCGCCAGCAGTGATTGGGACTGGGGCACCCAGTACTTC
CDR3 protein: CASSDWDWGTQYF

J gene: TRBJ1-2
V gene: TRBV6-1
clone size: few
CDR3 length: 15
D gene: TRBD1
CDR3 DNA: TGTGCCAGCAGTGAACCAACAGGGGGGAACTATGGCTACACCTTC
CDR3 protein: CASSEPTGGNYGYTF

J gene: TRBJ2-7
V gene: TRBV12-3/TRBV12-4
clone size: few
CDR3 length: 14
D gene: -
CDR3 DNA: TGTGCCAGCAGACCGCCCGGGAACCCCTACGAGCAGTACTTC
CDR3 protein: CASRPPGNPYEQYF

J gene: TRBJ2-5
V gene: TRBV20-1
clone size: -
CDR3 length: 12
D gene: TRBD1
CDR3 DNA: TGCAGTGCCCCGGACAGGGGAGAGACCCAGTACTTC
CDR3 protein: CSAPDRGETQYF

J gene: TRBJ2-3
V gene: TRBV7-7
clone size: many
CDR3 length: 14
D gene: -
CDR3 DNA: TGTGCCAGCAGTCCCGGACAGTTCACAGATACGCAGTATTTT
CDR3 protein: CASSPGQFTDTQYF

J gene: TRBJ1-2
V gene: TRBV5-5
clone size: -
CDR3 length: 15
D gene: -
CDR3 DNA: TGTGCCAGCAGCTTTCCCAGGGGAGGCTTGCATGGCTACACCTTC
CDR3 protein: CASSFPRGGLHGYTF

J gene: TRBJ2-5
V gene: TRBV6-2/TRBV6-3
clone size: -
CDR3 length: 13
D gene: -
CDR3 DNA: TGTGCCAGCAGTTCGGCCAGCCAAGAGACCCAGTACTTC
CDR3 protein: CASSSASQETQYF